These 23 T cell receptor beta chains were sequenced from one sample in a study of blood T cell repertoires in COVID-19. Here immunoSEQ multiplex PCR was the method, and the copy in TCRdb shows in-frame clones only, minus some. The table has approximately 100,000 clones, 85% to 90% seen once. What was sequenced was peripheral blood. Receptors originate from a human donor with COVID-19, enrolled during active disease. The donor label of this sample is uncertain.

The V and J genes are TRBV18 and TRBJ1-1, with 7 bases identical to TRBD1. Germline loops: CDR1 KGHSH, CDR2 LQKENI. The trim removed 4 bases at V and 2 bases at J, leaving 13 bases unmatched. The CDR3 sequence is 17 residues long. CDR3 protein: CASSLSTGVIVNTEAFF. The CDR3 nucleotides are TGTGCCAGCTCACTATCAACAGGGGTGATAGTAAACACTGAAGCTTTCTTT.

This chain connects TRBV4-1 to TRBJ2-7; weak D call: TRBD1 (5 bases). Trimming took off 0 bases at V and 4 bases at J, with 10 bases between the two ends. The CDR3 has 14 residues. Germline CDR1 MGHRA, CDR2 YSYEKL. CDR3 region: CASSQEMGRYEQYF. The CDR3 DNA reads as TGCGCCAGCAGCCAAGAAATGGGGCGGTACGAGCAGTACTTC.

The rearrangement uses TRBV18 and TRBJ1-4; no clear D. The CDR3 loop spans 17 amino acids. Germline CDR1 is KGHSH and CDR2 is LQKENI. Trimming left V 5 bases short and J 4 bases short, with 20 bases between. Here the CDR3 reads CASSSGPPQRSNEKLFF. CDR3 sequence (DNA): TGTGCCAGCTCATCGGGCCCCCCGCAGCGGAGTAATGAAAAACTGTTTTTT.

This chain joins TRBV3-1 (or the pseudogene TRBV3-2) and TRBJ1-3; the D is unclear. V was shortened by 2 bases and J by 4 bases, with 15 bases between the two germline ends. This CDR3 has 16 residues. CDR1 and CDR2 from the germline V gene are LGHDT and YNNKEL (reference sequence). CDR3 nucleotide sequence: TGTGCCAGCAGCCAAAGCCCGGGCGGGCTCGGAAACACCATATATTTT. Translating gives CASSQSPGGLGNTIYF.

This chain connects TRBV4-1 to TRBJ2-2; 10 positions match TRBD2. The CDR3 consists of 18 residues. The germline V gene encodes CDR1 MGHRA and CDR2 YSYEKL. Unmatched junction bases numbered 10, after V lost 1 base and J lost 5 bases. CDR3 region: CASSQGGLAGAGTGELFF. CDR3 DNA: TGCGCCAGCAGCCAAGGGGGGCTAGCGGGGGCCGGGACCGGGGAGCTGTTTTTT.

The chain carries TRBV30 and TRBJ1-4; no clear D gene. V lost 0 bases and J lost 7, with 15 bases in between. The CDR3 is 15 amino acids. CDR1 and CDR2 (germline): GTSNPN, SVGIG (reference sequence). CDR3 sequence (DNA): TGTGCCTGGAGTGTACTAGAGGCGCGGGCTGAAAAACTGTTTTTT. Its protein product is CAWSVLEARAEKLFF.

The rearrangement uses TRBV6-5 and TRBJ1-2; D gene unclear. The V gene's germline CDR1 is MNHEY and CDR2 SVGAGI. This CDR3 is 13 amino acids long. Trimming took off 2 bases at V and 8 bases at J, with 12 bases between the two ends. The CDR3, as DNA: TGTGCCAGCAGTTACCGCAGAGGCAACGGCTACACCTTC. It encodes CASSYRRGNGYTF.

The chain has TRBV30 and TRBJ1-2; maybe TRBD1 (5 bases). There are 14 residues in the CDR3. V lost 4 bases and J 5 bases, leaving 17 bases between the germline ends. Germline V CDR1 and CDR2: GTSNPN, SVGIG (reference sequence). The CDR3 DNA is TGTGCCTGGAATTCGGAAGGGGCAGGGTATGGCTACACCTTC. Amino acid sequence: CAWNSEGAGYGYTF.

This clone was observed a handful of times. The DNA for the CDR3 is TGTGCCAGTAGTACCCGGACAGGGGGAGCTGAAAAACTGTTTTTT. It specifies CASSTRTGGAEKLFF. This chain joins TRBV19 and TRBJ1-4; 10 bases align to TRBD1. The trim removed 4 bases at V and 7 bases at J, leaving 6 bases unmatched. Germline V CDR1 and CDR2: LNHDA, SQIVND (reference sequence). CDR3 length: 15 residues.

The chain links TRBV3-1 (or the pseudogene TRBV3-2) to TRBJ1-3, with D possibly being TRBD1 (5 bases). V lost 4 bases and J 4 bases, leaving 8 bases between the germline ends. Germline lookup yields CDR1 LGHDT and CDR2 YNNKEL (reference sequence). This CDR3 contains 13 residues. CDR3 sequence (DNA): TGTGCCAGCAGCCTTGGGGGGGGAAACACCATATATTTT. Translation: CASSLGGGNTIYF.

This clone was recorded once. The V gene is TRBV6-1, the J gene TRBJ2-7; TRBD1 matches at 10 bases. V was pared by 1 base and J by 2 bases, with 14 bases of the junction left unmatched. The CDR3 length is 19 residues. The germline gives CDR1 MNHNS, CDR2 SASEGT. CDR3 sequence (DNA): TGTGCCAGCAGTGAAGTTAACCACTGGGCCGGGACAGGGGCCTACGAGCAGTACTTC. This gives the protein CASSEVNHWAGTGAYEQYF.

The V call is TRBV18, the J call TRBJ2-6; 12 nucleotides match TRBD1. CDR3 length: 17 residues. The V and J ends lost 4 bases and 1 base, in that order; junction bases with no gene match: 2. Germline V CDR1 and CDR2: KGHSH, LQKENI. The CDR3 sequence: CASSQGQGASGANVLTF. The CDR3 DNA is TGTGCCAGCTCACAGGGACAGGGGGCTTCTGGGGCCAACGTCCTGACTTTC.

This chain joins TRBV4-1 and TRBJ1-2; the D is unclear. Trimming shortened V by 3 bases and J by 0 bases, and 23 bases separated the two germline ends. The CDR3 sequence is 19 residues long. Germline CDR1 is MGHRA and CDR2 is YSYEKL. CDR3 protein: CASSHPGTVSKGSNYGYTF. In nucleotides, the CDR3 is TGCGCCAGCAGCCATCCGGGAACGGTCTCCAAGGGTTCTAACTATGGCTACACCTTC.

This chain joins TRBV7-8 and TRBJ1-1; 8 nucleotides match TRBD1. The CDR3 runs to 15 residues. Trimming at V came to 1 base and at J to 5 bases, leaving 6 bases not matched to a gene. Germline V gene data show CDR1 as SGHVS and CDR2 as FQNEAQ. The CDR3 protein is CASSLGGRGHTEAFF. Written as DNA, the CDR3 is TGTGCCAGCAGCTTAGGTGGCAGGGGGCATACTGAAGCTTTCTTT. Complete variable domain (other parts from reference TRBV7-8 and TRBJ1-1): GAGVSQSPRYKVAKRGQDVALRCDPISGHVSLFWYQQALGQGPEFLTYFQNEAQLDKSGLPSDRFFAERPEGSVSTLKIQRTQQEDSAVYLCASSLGGRGHTEAFFGQGTRLTVV.

This sequence joins TRBV25-1 and TRBJ1-1; 7 nucleotides line up with TRBD1. The V gene's germline CDR1 is MGHDK and CDR2 SYGVNS. CDR3 length equals 14 residues. V lost 1 base to trimming and J lost 5 bases; unmatched junction nucleotides: 4. CDR3 nucleotides: TGTGCCAGCAGTGAATTGAGGGGGCGAACTGAAGCTTTCTTT. Translated, it gives CASSELRGRTEAFF.

V usage is TRBV7-9 and J usage is TRBJ2-5; no reliable D call. The CDR3 contains 12 residues. With 5 bases removed from V and 2 bases from J, the gap between germline ends came to 6 bases. Germline CDR1 SEHNR, CDR2 FQNEAQ (reference sequence). The CDR3 DNA reads TGTGCCAGCAGCCTCGGGCAAGAGACCCAGTACTTC. It is translated as CASSLGQETQYF.

The CDR3: CASSFSLGLAEVTDTQYF. CDR3 in DNA: TGTGCCAGCAGCTTTTCTTTGGGGTTAGCGGAAGTCACAGATACGCAGTATTTT. This chain connects TRBV7-9 to TRBJ2-3; maybe TRBD2 (6 bases). V was cut by 3 bases and J by 2 bases, with 21 bases left in between. Germline-derived CDR1 and CDR2 are SEHNR and FQNEAQ (reference sequence). The length of the CDR3 is 18 residues.

Note on this clone: One end of the junction varies from germline; a read error may be responsible. CDR3 loop: CASSERDSLCF. In DNA, the CDR3 is TGTGCCAGCAGCGAAAGGGACAGTCTTTGTTTT. The chain joins TRBV2 to TRBJ2-3; 7 bases line up with TRBD1. This CDR3 is built from 11 residues. CDR1 is SNHLY and CDR2 is FYNNEI in the germline V gene.

J is TRBJ1-3 and V is TRBV11-2, with D unclear. The CDR3 extends over 15 amino acids. CDR1 and CDR2 from the germline V gene are SGHAT and FQNNGV. The V end was cut by 1 base, the J end by 8 bases, with 15 bases between. The CDR3 protein is CASSLGSVRGYTIYF. CDR3 sequence (DNA): TGTGCCAGCAGCTTAGGGTCGGTCCGAGGATACACCATATATTTT.

This chain links TRBV7-9 with TRBJ1-6; D perhaps matches TRBD1 (5 bases). The CDR3 runs to 14 residues. Germline CDR1 is SEHNR and CDR2 is FQNEAQ (reference sequence). V was trimmed by 1 base and J by 10 bases, leaving 11 bases between them. The CDR3 DNA is TGTGCCAGCAGCTTAGTGTATGCAGGGTCACCCCTCCACTTT. Protein product: CASSLVYAGSPLHF.

The CDR3 nucleotides read TGTGCCAGCAGCTTAGCGGCCCGCTACGAGCAGTACTTC. Its protein product is CASSLAARYEQYF. The chain is built from TRBV7-9 and TRBJ2-7; D gene uncertain. Trimming cost V 0 bases and J 3 bases, with 6 bases left between them. This CDR3 is 13 amino acids long. Germline assignment: CDR1 SEHNR and CDR2 FQNEAQ (reference sequence).

CDR3 DNA: TGTGCCAGCAGCCGCTCATTGGGGAGGACTGAAGCTTTCTTT. It encodes CASSRSLGRTEAFF. The chain couples TRBV16 to TRBJ1-1; D gene ambiguous. Germline V lookup: CDR1 KGHSY, CDR2 FQNENV. The V gene lost 4 bases and the J gene lost 5 bases, with 14 bases spanning the gap. The CDR3 extends over 14 amino acids. The full variable domain, with the rest looked up from reference TRBV16 and TRBJ1-1, is GEEVAQTPKHLVRGEGQKAKLYCAPIKGHSYVFWYQQVLKNEFKFLISFQNENVFDETGMPKERFSAKCLPNSPCSLEIQATKLEDSAVYFCASSRSLGRTEAFFGQGTRLTVV.

The chain carries TRBV5-4 and TRBJ2-5; 7 bases map to TRBD1. Germline assignment: CDR1 SGHNT and CDR2 YYREEE (reference sequence). V shed 0 bases and J 3 bases; nucleotides not matched to a gene: 5. CDR3 length: 15 amino acids. CDR3: CASSLASQGEETQYF. The CDR3 DNA follows: TGTGCCAGCAGCTTGGCCAGTCAGGGGGAAGAGACCCAGTACTTC.